Sequencing of this TCR beta chain was carried out in a study of cytomegalovirus exposure and HLA in healthy donors. The CDR3 covers 14 residues. The germline V gene encodes CDR1 SGDLS and CDR2 YYNGEE. V was shortened by 4 bases and J by 4 bases, with 15 bases between the two germline ends. PCR primers comprised 60 Vbeta and 13 Jbeta primers. The method was immunoSEQ multiplex PCR; TCRdb's version includes in-frame clones alone and lacks a portion of them. The sample holds about 120,000 clones, 80% seen once. The receptor was derived from a male donor in good health and CMV-seronegative. The chain combines TRBV9 with TRBJ2-7; D perhaps matches TRBD2 (7 bases). The sequencing sample was made of PBMCs. The CDR3 sequence: CASSPRAGAYEQYF. As DNA, the CDR3 is TGTGCCAGCAGCCCGCGGGCGGGGGCATACGAGCAGTACTTC.